What follows are 11 T cell receptor beta chains derived from one specimen sequenced in a study of T cell clonotyping in hematopoietic cell transplantation. Profiling relied on immunoSEQ multiplex PCR, and the TCRdb table lists in-frame clones only, not all of them. This table has approximately 2,000 clones, approximately 85% appearing once. The specimen was peripheral blood mononuclear cells, collected 30 days after allogeneic stem cell transplant. Every receptor here comes from a male patient aged 50 to 59 who had an allogeneic stem cell transplant from an unrelated donor, so the T cells may come from the graft donor. Some clones in this sample may be carry-over from other donors' samples.

The rearrangement uses TRBV28 and TRBJ2-7; D is perhaps TRBD1 (6 bases). V was cut by 2 bases and J by 1 base, with 18 bases left in between. The CDR3 contains 17 residues. Germline CDR1 MDHEN, CDR2 SYDVKM. CDR3 loop: CASSLPVTGVLSYEQYF. CDR3 bases: TGTGCCAGCAGTTTACCCGTGACAGGTGTGCTGTCCTACGAGCAGTACTTC. Complete variable domain (other parts from reference TRBV28 and TRBJ2-7): DVKVTQSSRYLVKRTGEKVFLECVQDMDHENMFWYRQDPGLGLRLIYFSYDVKMKEKGDIPEGYSVSREKKERFSLILESASTNQTSMYLCASSLPVTGVLSYEQYFGPGTRLTVT.

The genes are TRBV2 and TRBJ1-5; 10 bases are shared with TRBD1. Germline V gene data show CDR1 as SNHLY and CDR2 as FYNNEI. J gave up 4 bases and V 6 bases, and 6 bases lay outside the gene matches. The CDR3 extends over 15 amino acids. The CDR3 region has the DNA TGTGCCAGCAGGCCGGGACAGGGGTCGAATCAGCCCCAGCATTTT. Translating gives CASRPGQGSNQPQHF. Filled out from reference TRBV2 and TRBJ1-5, the complete variable domain reads EPEVTQTPSHQVTQMGQEVILRCVPISNHLYFYWYRQILGQKVEFLVSFYNNEISEKSEIFDDQFSVERPDGSNFTLKIRSTKLEDSAMYFCASRPGQGSNQPQHFGDGTRLSIL.

This clone is large. The rearrangement links TRBV9 to TRBJ1-2; maybe TRBD1 (6 bases). This CDR3 region has 15 residues. V was clipped by 6 bases and J by 8 bases, with 23 bases between them. Germline CDR1 is SGDLS and CDR2 is YYNGEE. The CDR3 nucleotides are TGTGCCAGCACCCCGTGGGGGGGCGCGAAGTCCGGCTACACCTTC. The encoded protein is CASTPWGGAKSGYTF.

V is TRBV11-2 and J is TRBJ2-3; the D gene is possibly TRBD1 (6 bases). Germline V gene sequence: CDR1 SGHAT, CDR2 FQNNGV. This CDR3 is built from 19 residues. V shed 5 bases and J shed 3 bases, with 27 bases lying between them. The CDR3 reads CASSPKIGYFGGATDTQYF. CDR3 sequence (DNA): TGTGCCAGCAGCCCAAAGATTGGGTATTTTGGGGGCGCAACAGATACGCAGTATTTT.

The chain joins TRBV5-1 to TRBJ2-3, with D uncertain. Trimming took off 3 bases at V and 1 base at J, with 9 bases between the two ends. Germline lookup yields CDR1 SGHRS and CDR2 YFSETQ. The CDR3 loop spans 14 amino acids. The CDR3 coding sequence is TGCGCCAGCAGCTCAACGACCGGCACAGATACGCAGTATTTT. Amino acids: CASSSTTGTDTQYF.

This clone was found a few times. This chain uses TRBV29-1 with TRBJ1-1, with TRBD1 identical over 9 bases. V lost 4 bases to trimming and J lost 3 bases; unmatched junction nucleotides: 3. The CDR3 extends over 13 amino acids. The V gene's germline CDR1 is SQVTM and CDR2 ANQGSEA. The CDR3 sequence: CSVGQGVYTEAFF. In nucleotides, the CDR3 is TGCAGCGTTGGACAGGGGGTTTACACTGAAGCTTTCTTT. The whole variable domain, remainder taken from reference TRBV29-1 and TRBJ1-1, is SAVISQKPSRDICQRGTSLTIQCQVDSQVTMMFWYRQQPGQSLTLIATANQGSEATYESGFVIDKFPISRPNLTFSTLTVSNMSPEDSSIYLCSVGQGVYTEAFFGQGTRLTVV.

The rearrangement links TRBV4-1 to TRBJ2-7, with 7 bases fitting TRBD2. CDR3 length equals 15 residues. V lost 0 bases and J lost 3; bases outside the gene matches: 5. Germline CDR1 and CDR2: MGHRA and YSYEKL. The DNA for the CDR3 is TGCGCCAGCAGCCAAGATCTCGCTAGCGGCTACGAGCAGTACTTC. Translation: CASSQDLASGYEQYF.

The chain employs TRBV27 and TRBJ2-7; no definite D call. Germline CDR1 and CDR2: MNHEY and SMNVEV (reference sequence). V lost 6 bases and J lost 5, with 14 bases in between. The CDR3 sequence is 13 residues long. CDR3: CASRPGFRNEQYF. CDR3 sequence (DNA): TGTGCCAGCAGGCCGGGTTTCAGGAACGAGCAGTACTTC.

On this clone: Other DNA variants within this sample encode the same CDR3. This chain uses TRBV10-3 with TRBJ1-5; 9 bases are a match to TRBD1. The CDR3 runs to 16 residues. The germline gives CDR1 ENHRY, CDR2 SYGVKD. With 0 bases clipped from V and 2 bases from J, the junction kept 2 bases outside the gene matches. This CDR3 is CAISESGTGRNQPQHF. The DNA for the CDR3 is TGTGCCATCAGTGAGTCCGGGACAGGGCGCAATCAGCCCCAGCATTTT.

V is TRBV11-2 and J is TRBJ1-2; 8 nucleotides line up with TRBD1. The CDR3 has 14 amino acids. Germline CDR1 and CDR2: SGHAT and FQNNGV. Losses at the gene ends were 5 bases for V and 4 bases for J; bases not matched to a gene: 6. The CDR3 region is CASSPVTGGYGYTF. CDR3 in DNA: TGTGCCAGCAGCCCTGTCACAGGGGGCTATGGCTACACCTTC.

This rearrangement joins TRBV13 to TRBJ2-1; D is unresolved. The V gene lost 1 base and the J gene lost 4 bases, with 11 bases spanning the gap. Germline-derived CDR1 and CDR2 are PRHDT and FYEKMQ (reference sequence). The CDR3 sequence is 15 residues long. The CDR3 DNA sequence: TGTGCCAGCAGCTTAGTCGGGCCTGAATACAATGAGCAGTTCTTC. Its protein is CASSLVGPEYNEQFF. Based on the CDR3 plus reference TRBV13 and TRBJ2-1, the full variable domain is AAGVIQSPRHLIKEKRETATLKCYPIPRHDTVYWYQQGPGQDPQFLISFYEKMQSDKGSIPDRFSAQQFSDYHSELNMSSLELGDSALYFCASSLVGPEYNEQFFGPGTRLTVL.